This T cell receptor beta chain appears in the sequencing data of a study of shared clonotypes between healthy human individuals. Study-level results: Across subsets, estimated richness was generally greater for naive than for memory populations. A reduction in generation probabilities was seen for non-shared clonotypes relative to those shared by all four donors.

The germline V and J ends were trimmed by 7 bases and 4 bases, with 13 bases remaining between them. CDR1 is MNHNY, CDR2 SVGAGI, per germline (reference sequence). The CDR3 runs 13 residues. The method was immunoSEQ multiplex PCR; TCRdb's version includes in-frame clones alone and lacks a portion of them. There are some 2,000,000 clones in the sample; approximately 94% occur only once, and 0.1% to 0.15% lies in the top ten. This clone appeared a single time. The antigen is unknown. The sequence was obtained from a young man in good health. The chain has TRBV6-6 and TRBJ1-2; D uncertain. The sequenced sample consisted of naive CD4+ T cells sorted from blood. Subset noted: CD45RA+ positively selected. Written as DNA, the CDR3 is TGTGCCAGCACCATCCGGGAGGTCTATGGCTACACCTTC. It is translated as CASTIREVYGYTF.